These T cell receptor beta chains were read from a single sample in a study of cytomegalovirus exposure and HLA in healthy donors. Clones were sequenced by immunoSEQ multiplex PCR, and TCRdb holds only the in-frame ones, with some missing. This sample has 150,000 to 160,000 clones; 80% occur once, and the top ten carry around 5.2%. What was sequenced was PBMCs. All receptors derive from a woman aged 40 to 55 in good health and CMV-seropositive. Both conserved end residues are trimmed from each CDR3. Fields, in order: V gene, J gene, CDR3 protein.

V gene: TRBV5-8; J gene: TRBJ1-5; CDR3 protein: ASSSGTGGGNQPQH
V gene: TRBV14; J gene: TRBJ2-3; CDR3 protein: ASSQETFTDTQY
V gene: TRBV14; J gene: TRBJ2-7; CDR3 protein: ASSQVAGGPSEQY
V gene: TRBV27; J gene: TRBJ2-7; CDR3 protein: ASSRIAGPAYEQY
V gene: TRBV12-5; J gene: TRBJ1-1; CDR3 protein: ASGAGRGTEAF
V gene: TRBV27; J gene: TRBJ2-7; CDR3 protein: ASSTTSGRYEQY
V gene: TRBV7-9; J gene: TRBJ2-7; CDR3 protein: AGAVASYEQY
V gene: TRBV28; J gene: TRBJ1-5; CDR3 protein: ASSLVGVHSNQPQH
V gene: TRBV18; J gene: TRBJ1-2; CDR3 protein: ASSRTVGDSNSNYGYT
V gene: TRBV7-9; J gene: TRBJ2-3; CDR3 protein: ASSSGGSGRTDTQY
V gene: TRBV14; J gene: TRBJ1-4; CDR3 protein: ASSPGGKLF
V gene: TRBV10-3; J gene: TRBJ1-1; CDR3 protein: AIKAGPRNTEAF
V gene: TRBV27; J gene: NA; CDR3 protein: ASSLYRTSGIYEQY
V gene: TRBV5-1; J gene: TRBJ2-1; CDR3 protein: ASSLAGQGRQF
V gene: TRBV18; J gene: TRBJ2-7; CDR3 protein: ASSPPTGRYEQY
V gene: TRBV27; J gene: TRBJ2-1; CDR3 protein: ASSPGTSGRNHYNEQF
V gene: TRBV7-2; J gene: TRBJ2-7; CDR3 protein: ASSTSGSNEQY
V gene: TRBV5-1; J gene: TRBJ2-1; CDR3 protein: ASREGNPYNEQF
V gene: TRBV7-8; J gene: TRBJ2-1; CDR3 protein: ASSSRQGPYNEQF
V gene: TRBV28; J gene: TRBJ2-5; CDR3 protein: ASSRQGASKTQY
V gene: TRBV5-1; J gene: TRBJ2-7; CDR3 protein: ASSGWTGKSEQY
V gene: TRBV30; J gene: TRBJ1-3; CDR3 protein: AWSVQGGSGNTIY
V gene: TRBV7-2; J gene: TRBJ2-3; CDR3 protein: ASSLEIATDTQY
V gene: TRBV6-6; J gene: TRBJ1-1; CDR3 protein: ASSNRGGATEAF
V gene: TRBV18; J gene: TRBJ2-1; CDR3 protein: ASSRLAENNEQF
V gene: TRBV7-9; J gene: TRBJ1-5; CDR3 protein: ASSNDRDGNQPQH
V gene: TRBV30; J gene: TRBJ2-1; CDR3 protein: AWIRGQGNEQF
V gene: TRBV4-1; J gene: TRBJ2-5; CDR3 protein: ASSRGQGVETQY
V gene: TRBV6-1; J gene: TRBJ1-5; CDR3 protein: ASSEYGGGFNQPQH
V gene: TRBV6-5; J gene: TRBJ1-5; CDR3 protein: ASSPDTGYNQPQH
V gene: TRBV4-2; J gene: TRBJ1-1; CDR3 protein: ASSPRQGVNTEAF
V gene: TRBV28; J gene: TRBJ1-4; CDR3 protein: ASRPDRAGEKLF
V gene: TRBV27; J gene: TRBJ2-7; CDR3 protein: ASKVRASGASSYEQY
V gene: TRBV5-1; J gene: TRBJ1-3; CDR3 protein: ASSPGGGGSSGNTIY
V gene: TRBV7-2; J gene: TRBJ2-4; CDR3 protein: ASSLVAREKNIQY
V gene: TRBV27; J gene: TRBJ2-3; CDR3 protein: ASSHGTGGADTQY
V gene: TRBV6-4; J gene: TRBJ2-3; CDR3 protein: ASRAGLAGVGDTQY
V gene: TRBV9; J gene: TRBJ2-3; CDR3 protein: ASSVGPSGITDTQY
V gene: TRBV11-2; J gene: TRBJ2-1; CDR3 protein: ASSLRQGVNNEQF
V gene: TRBV28; J gene: TRBJ2-2; CDR3 protein: ASQRRSGELF
V gene: TRBV4-2; J gene: TRBJ2-2; CDR3 protein: ASSQDLDRATGELF
V gene: TRBV30; J gene: TRBJ2-3; CDR3 protein: AWSLGLAGAGTDTQY
V gene: TRBV10-3; J gene: TRBJ2-7; CDR3 protein: AISESLDRASLEQY
V gene: TRBV28; J gene: TRBJ2-7; CDR3 protein: ASSARVNPHEQY
V gene: TRBV18; J gene: TRBJ2-7; CDR3 protein: ASSPQLAGVVTYEQY
V gene: TRBV5-1; J gene: TRBJ2-2; CDR3 protein: ASSLAIGMSGELF
V gene: TRBV6-1; J gene: TRBJ2-3; CDR3 protein: ASSGGASGREATQY
V gene: TRBV7-8; J gene: TRBJ2-1; CDR3 protein: ASSILSTRQGNEQF
V gene: TRBV11-2; J gene: TRBJ1-1; CDR3 protein: ASSLVRGTTEAF
V gene: TRBV19; J gene: TRBJ2-7; CDR3 protein: ASSGQVGHEQY
V gene: TRBV5-6; J gene: TRBJ1-2; CDR3 protein: ASSWTGETYGYT
V gene: TRBV27; J gene: TRBJ1-4; CDR3 protein: ASSTGQGALREKLF
V gene: TRBV19; J gene: TRBJ1-4; CDR3 protein: ASSSFDSWEKLF
V gene: TRBV7-9; J gene: TRBJ1-1; CDR3 protein: ASSHWTVGHAEAF
V gene: TRBV6-6; J gene: TRBJ2-7; CDR3 protein: ASSYSSGVLRYEQY